What follows is one TCR beta chain and its context. The data were taken from a study of CD8+CD57+ T cells in acquired aplastic anemia. Deletions cut 5 bases from V and 5 bases from J, with 18 bases between. Germline V lookup: CDR1 SGHTA, CDR2 FQGTGA. This CDR3 comprises 15 residues. By flow cytometry, patients selected for sequencing had shown an expansion of CD8+CD57+ cells. CDR3 and TCR beta VDJ profiling relied on a genomic DNA template. TCRdb re-called the reads with MiXCR, one entry per CDR3 protein. Here the sample spans just over 200,000 distinct CDR3 sequences, 65% being singletons. This TCR derives from a human donor with aplastic anemia. The chain is built from TRBV7-3 and TRBJ2-5, with D possibly matching TRBD1 (5 bases). The sample consisted of sorted CD4+, CD8+, or CD8+CD57+ T cells (not recorded which) from PBMCs. The DNA of the CDR3 is TGTGCCAGCAGCCAAGGGGCCTCCTGGTCTGAGACCCAGTACTTC. It specifies CASSQGASWSETQYF. Using reference TRBV7-3 and TRBJ2-5 for the parts outside the CDR3, the full variable domain is GAGVSQTPSNKVTEKGKYVELRCDPISGHTALYWYRQSLGQGPEFLIYFQGTGAADDSGLPNDRFFAVRPEGSVSTLKIQRTERGDSAVYLCASSQGASWSETQYFGPGTRLLVL.